This passage covers 30 T cell receptor beta chains from one sample sequenced in a study of Graves' ophthalmopathy and Graves' hyperthyroidism. Transcripts of RNA were the source for amplifying TCR beta CDR3 regions. RT-PCR was first run with HTBI primers, then multiplex PCR in a second round. TCRdb re-called the multiplex PCR reads with MiXCR, one entry per CDR3 protein. The sample has some 200,000 distinct CDR3 sequences; 29% are singletons. Sample: peripheral blood. These receptors all stem from a man in his fifties or sixties with Graves' ophthalmopathy.

The CDR3 nucleotides read TGTGCCAGCAGCTTTCGGGACAGGACCTCCTACGAGCAGTACTTC. It translates to CASSFRDRTSYEQYF. This sequence joins TRBV6-2 or TRBV6-3 and TRBJ2-7, with 8 bases matching TRBD1. The V segment lost 6 bases and the J segment 0 bases; nucleotides outside the gene matches: 7. Germline values: CDR1 MNHEY, CDR2 SVGEGT. The CDR3 totals 15 residues.

This clonotype appeared a few times. This chain connects TRBV12-3 or TRBV12-4 to TRBJ1-5, with D possibly matching TRBD1 (6 bases). This CDR3 has 15 amino acids. Between the trimmed V and J ends, which lost 3 bases and 0 bases, there was a span of 9 bases. CDR3 loop: CASSFGGNSNQPQHF. In DNA, the CDR3 is TGTGCCAGCAGTTTCGGGGGCAATAGCAATCAGCCCCAGCATTTT.

This clonotype has ten or more counts. A read error may produce the germline difference seen at one junction end. This chain connects TRBV2 to TRBJ1-2, with D possibly TRBD1 on 6 matching bases. The CDR3 length is 12 residues. Per germline, CDR1 SNHLY and CDR2 FYNNEI. In DNA form, the CDR3 reads TGTGCGAGCAGGGGCGATAACTATGGCTACACCTTC. Its translation is CASRGDNYGYTF.

This rearrangement joins TRBV12-3 or TRBV12-4 to TRBJ2-7; possibly TRBD2 for D (7 bases). Trimming pared 5 bases from V and 6 bases from J, leaving 14 bases between. This CDR3 is 13 amino acids long. The CDR3: CASSPRGGPEQYF. DNA for the CDR3: TGTGCCAGCAGTCCGAGGGGGGGGCCCGAGCAGTACTTC.

This clonotype was seen ten or more times. The rearrangement links TRBV7-9 to TRBJ1-6; 9 bases map to TRBD1. CDR1 is SEHNR and CDR2 is FQNEAQ in the germline V gene (reference sequence). This CDR3 has 14 amino acids. J gave up 9 bases and V 5 bases, and 5 bases lay outside the gene matches. The CDR3 bases are TGTGCCAGCAGCGCCGGGACAGGGTTTTCACCCCTCCACTTT. It translates to CASSAGTGFSPLHF. Combining the CDR3 with reference TRBV7-9 and TRBJ1-6 gives the whole variable domain DTGVSQNPRHKITKRGQNVTFRCDPISEHNRLYWYRQTLGQGPEFLTYFQNEAQLEKSRLLSDRFSAERPKGSFSTLEIQRTEQGDSAMYLCASSAGTGFSPLHFGNGTRLTVT.

The chain has TRBV2 and TRBJ2-5; 12 bases align to TRBD2. V lost 2 bases and J lost 5; bases outside the gene matches: 3. The CDR3 contains 15 residues. The germline V gene has CDR1 SNHLY and CDR2 FYNNEI. The CDR3: CASSERTSGTETQYF. Written as DNA, the CDR3 is TGTGCCAGCAGTGAAAGGACTAGCGGGACCGAGACCCAGTACTTC.

The rearrangement joins TRBV30 to TRBJ1-1, with D maybe TRBD1 (6 bases). Germline loops: CDR1 GTSNPN, CDR2 SVGIG (reference sequence). Trimming took off 7 bases at V and 1 base at J, with 13 bases between the two ends. The CDR3 is 13 amino acids. CDR3 sequence (DNA): TGTGCCTTTTCGGGACATCCGAACACTGAAGCTTTCTTT. This gives the protein CAFSGHPNTEAFF.

The sample holds a few counts of this clonotype. The chain couples TRBV12-3 or TRBV12-4 to TRBJ2-7, with no clear D. V lost 3 bases and J 6 bases, leaving 12 bases between the germline ends. The CDR3 contains 13 residues. CDR3 bases: TGTGCCAGCAGTTTCCGGGCCTTGGGCGAGCAGTACTTC. It is translated as CASSFRALGEQYF.

This clonotype was counted ten times or more. V usage is TRBV7-2 and J usage is TRBJ1-5, with D possibly TRBD1 on 5 matching bases. This CDR3 has 13 residues. The V gene lost 2 bases and the J gene lost 6 bases, with 8 bases spanning the gap. Germline CDR1 reads SGHTA; CDR2 reads FQGNSA. This CDR3 reads CASSLQGFQPQHF. CDR3 nucleotides: TGTGCCAGCAGCTTACAGGGTTTTCAGCCCCAGCATTTT.

This chain connects TRBV28 to TRBJ2-7, with D tentatively TRBD1 or TRBD2 (6 bases each). The V end was cut by 11 bases, the J end by 0 bases, with 17 bases between. Germline V lookup: CDR1 MDHEN, CDR2 SYDVKM. The CDR3 is 14 amino acids. The CDR3 reads CACRGPDFSYEQYF. The CDR3 DNA follows: TGTGCCTGTCGGGGGCCCGATTTCTCCTACGAGCAGTACTTC.

The rearrangement links TRBV29-1 to TRBJ1-1, with D tentatively TRBD1 (5 bases). Germline CDR1 is SQVTM and CDR2 is ANQGSEA. The CDR3 consists of 15 residues. Deletions cut 6 bases from V and 1 base from J, with 18 bases between. This chain's CDR3 is CSVYRAGLGNTEAFF. The CDR3 bases are TGCAGCGTCTACCGAGCAGGGTTGGGGAACACTGAAGCTTTCTTT.

This clonotype has ten or more counts. This rearrangement joins TRBV10-2 to TRBJ1-2; the D gene is possibly TRBD1 (5 bases). CDR3 length: 13 amino acids. Trimming stripped 7 bases from V and 2 bases from J, with 11 bases between. Germline V lookup: CDR1 WSHSY, CDR2 SAAADI. The CDR3 sequence is CASKDMLNYGYTF. The CDR3 region has the DNA TGCGCCAGCAAGGACATGCTCAACTATGGCTACACCTTC.

In this sample, this clonotype turned up many times. The gene calls are TRBV29-1 and TRBJ2-7, with D possibly matching TRBD2 (5 bases). Trimming removed 7 bases from V and 5 bases from J, with 15 bases in between. Germline CDR1 is SQVTM and CDR2 is ANQGSEA. This CDR3 spans 12 amino acids. CDR3 in DNA: TGCAGCGCCACAACTAGTTCCCACGAGCAGTACTTC. Protein: CSATTSSHEQYF.

This clonotype was counted ten times or more. The CDR3 region is CASSLAGSWETQYF. CDR3 bases: TGTGCCAGCAGTTTGGCAGGGAGTTGGGAGACCCAGTACTTC. The rearrangement links TRBV6-5 to TRBJ2-5; the D gene could be TRBD1 or TRBD2 (5 bases each). The CDR3 sequence is 14 residues long. Germline CDR1 MNHEY, CDR2 SVGAGI. V was clipped by 4 bases and J by 5 bases, with 14 bases between them.

This clonotype appeared many times. This rearrangement joins TRBV6-1 to TRBJ1-1; 8 bases align to TRBD1. This CDR3 has 16 amino acids. The V gene end was trimmed by 5 bases and the J gene end by 1 base; junction bases not matched to a gene: 9. Germline V CDR1 and CDR2: MNHNS, SASEGT. The DNA of the CDR3 is TGTGCCAGCAGTCAAAATGCCGGACAGGGGAACACTGAAGCTTTCTTT. Its protein product is CASSQNAGQGNTEAFF.

Many counts were recorded for this clonotype. V is TRBV2 and J is TRBJ2-5, with TRBD2 identical over 11 bases. The J segment lost 5 bases and the V segment lost 6 bases, leaving 5 bases of the junction unmatched. In germline, CDR1 is SNHLY, CDR2 FYNNEI. The CDR3 is 14 residues long. The CDR3 sequence is CASRLAGGMETQYF. CDR3 nucleotide sequence: TGTGCCAGCAGGCTAGCGGGAGGTATGGAGACCCAGTACTTC.

The V gene is TRBV2, the J gene TRBJ1-1; no reliable D call. Germline values: CDR1 SNHLY, CDR2 FYNNEI. The CDR3 runs 11 residues. V lost 1 base and J lost 8, with 5 bases in between. The CDR3, as DNA: TGTGCCAGCAGTGAAGTGGGAGAAGCTTTCTTT. Residues: CASSEVGEAFF. Full variable domain (rest looked up from reference TRBV2 and TRBJ1-1): EPEVTQTPSHQVTQMGQEVILRCVPISNHLYFYWYRQILGQKVEFLVSFYNNEISEKSEIFDDQFSVERPDGSNFTLKIRSTKLEDSAMYFCASSEVGEAFFGQGTRLTVV.

In its sample, this clonotype was seen a few times. The DNA of the CDR3 is TGTGCCACGAATCAGCCCCAGCATTTT. It translates to CATNQPQHF. The V gene is TRBV6-8, the J gene TRBJ1-5; no clear D. This CDR3 has 9 amino acids. V dropped 10 bases and J dropped 4 bases, with 2 bases sitting between them. Germline-derived CDR1 and CDR2 are MNHGY and SAAAGT.

The V and J genes are TRBV12-3 or TRBV12-4 and TRBJ1-6; no clear D. V was cut by 6 bases and J by 4 bases, with 7 bases left in between. This CDR3 spans 13 amino acids. The CDR3 DNA follows: TGTGCCAGCAGGGGCAGGTATAATTCACCCCTCCACTTT. The encoded protein is CASRGRYNSPLHF.

This clonotype occurred a few times. This chain links TRBV6-5 with TRBJ1-5; no firm D call. Germline CDR1 and CDR2: MNHEY and SVGAGI. The CDR3 runs to 14 residues. Trimming cost V 6 bases and J 6 bases, with 15 bases left between them. The CDR3 coding sequence is TGTGCCAGCAGCCCCTTGAGTGGGATTCAGCCCCAGCATTTT. This translates into CASSPLSGIQPQHF.

This clonotype was observed at least ten times. The chain uses TRBV30 and TRBJ2-7; 7 positions match TRBD1. Germline-derived CDR1 and CDR2 are GTSNPN and SVGIG (reference sequence). CDR3 length: 13 residues. V lost 7 bases and J lost 6; bases outside the gene matches: 12. The CDR3 sequence is CAFDLGQLGEQYF. The CDR3 DNA reads TGTGCCTTCGACTTGGGACAGCTCGGCGAGCAGTACTTC.

This clonotype was detected ten times or more. V and J are TRBV28 and TRBJ2-2, with unresolved D. CDR3 length: 15 residues. Trimming took 5 bases from V and 4 from J, leaving 14 bases between them. The germline gives CDR1 MDHEN, CDR2 SYDVKM. The DNA for the CDR3 is TGTGCCAGCAGTACTCACGGAACAGCCACCGGGGAGCTGTTTTTT. This encodes CASSTHGTATGELFF.

In its sample, this clonotype was seen many times. The gene calls are TRBV12-3 or TRBV12-4 and TRBJ2-5; TRBD2 aligns across 13 bases. The CDR3 loop spans 16 amino acids. Trimming removed 6 bases from V and 5 bases from J; junction bases left unmatched: 9. The CDR3 DNA sequence: TGTGCCAGCAGCCCCGGGACTAGCGGGATGTTGGAGACCCAGTACTTC. Translating gives CASSPGTSGMLETQYF.

There are many counts of this clonotype. V gene TRBV5-6 combines with J gene TRBJ1-5; D call uncertain. V lost 3 bases to trimming and J lost 3 bases, with 13 bases between them. There are 15 residues in the CDR3. Germline V lookup: CDR1 SGHDT, CDR2 YYEEEE. The CDR3 spells CASSSAYRSNQPQHF. In DNA form, the CDR3 reads TGTGCCAGCAGCTCGGCGTACAGATCCAATCAGCCCCAGCATTTT.

This clonotype has ten or more counts. This chain links TRBV12-5 with TRBJ2-5; 8 nucleotides match TRBD2. CDR3 size: 13 residues. The V gene's germline CDR1 is LGHNT and CDR2 FRNRAP. For the CDR3, the DNA is TGTGCCTCGGGTAGCGGGACCCAAGAGACCCAGTACTTC. The encoded protein is CASGSGTQETQYF.

The chain recombines TRBV12-3 or TRBV12-4 with TRBJ2-7; 8 bases align to TRBD1. This CDR3 comprises 17 residues. V lost 5 bases and J lost 0; bases outside the gene matches: 12. CDR3 coding DNA: TGTGCCAGCAGTCCCCCGCGGACAGGGCCGAGCTCCTACGAGCAGTACTTC. Amino acids: CASSPPRTGPSSYEQYF.

This clonotype has ten or more counts. The chain has TRBV28 and TRBJ1-1, with 7 nucleotides matching TRBD1. J gave up 0 bases and V 0 bases, and 19 bases lay outside the gene matches. The CDR3 is 21 residues long. Germline CDR1 reads MDHEN; CDR2 reads SYDVKM. Written as DNA, the CDR3 is TGTGCCAGCAGTTTATGGCCCCCCCCGGACAGGTGGGGGGGGATGAACACTGAAGCTTTCTTT. Protein product: CASSLWPPPDRWGGMNTEAFF. Together with reference TRBV28 and TRBJ1-1, the CDR3 gives the full variable domain: DVKVTQSSRYLVKRTGEKVFLECVQDMDHENMFWYRQDPGLGLRLIYFSYDVKMKEKGDIPEGYSVSREKKERFSLILESASTNQTSMYLCASSLWPPPDRWGGMNTEAFFGQGTRLTVV.

Written as DNA, the CDR3 is TGTGCCAGCAGCTTAGCCACAGGGGGTTTATCACCCCTCCACTTT. It codes for CASSLATGGLSPLHF. The rearrangement uses TRBV7-2 and TRBJ1-6; 8 nucleotides agree with TRBD1. In germline, CDR1 is SGHTA, CDR2 FQGNSA. With 0 bases clipped from V and 10 bases from J, the junction kept 5 bases outside the gene matches. The CDR3 length is 15 residues.

This clonotype occurred many times. A junction boundary mismatches the germline segment, possibly from a read error. This chain connects TRBV7-2 to TRBJ2-7; 7 bases match TRBD1. Germline V gene lookup returns CDR1 SGHTA and CDR2 FQGNSA. This CDR3 has 14 residues. CDR3 nucleotide sequence: TGTGCCACCAGCCCCCAGGGACAGTTATACGAGCAGTACTTC. It encodes CATSPQGQLYEQYF. Full variable domain (outside the CDR3, taken from reference TRBV7-2 and TRBJ2-7): GAGVSQSPSNKVTEKGKDVELRCDPISGHTALYWYRQSLGQGLEFLIYFQGNSAPDKSGLPSDRFSAERTGGSVSTLTIQRTQQEDSAVYLCATSPQGQLYEQYFGPGTRLTVT.

This chain joins TRBV5-1 and TRBJ2-4; TRBD1 might be the D (5 bases). The CDR3 contains 17 residues. The V end lost 0 bases, the J end lost 1 base, and 14 bases lay between the germline ends. Germline-derived CDR1 and CDR2 are SGHRS and YFSETQ. CDR3 region: CASSLGQLLEAKNIQYF. The CDR3, as DNA: TGCGCCAGCAGCTTGGGACAGCTGCTAGAGGCCAAAAACATTCAGTACTTC. The variable domain in full, completed from reference TRBV5-1 and TRBJ2-4, reads KAGVTQTPRYLIKTRGQQVTLSCSPISGHRSVSWYQQTPGQGLQFLFEYFSETQRNKGNFPGRFSGRQFSNSRSEMNVSTLELGDSALYLCASSLGQLLEAKNIQYFGAGTRLSVL.